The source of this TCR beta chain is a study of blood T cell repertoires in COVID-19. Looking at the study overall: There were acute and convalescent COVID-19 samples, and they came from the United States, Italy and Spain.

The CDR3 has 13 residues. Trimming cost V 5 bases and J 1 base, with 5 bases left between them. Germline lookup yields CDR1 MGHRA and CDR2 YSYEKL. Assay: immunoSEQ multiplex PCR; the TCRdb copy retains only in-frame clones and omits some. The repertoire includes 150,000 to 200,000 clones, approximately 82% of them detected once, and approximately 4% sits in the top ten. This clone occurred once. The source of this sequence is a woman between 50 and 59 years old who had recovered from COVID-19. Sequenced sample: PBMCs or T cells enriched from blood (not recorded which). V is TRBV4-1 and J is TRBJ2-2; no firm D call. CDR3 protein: CASSNRNTGELFF. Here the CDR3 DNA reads TGCGCCAGCAGCAACAGGAACACCGGGGAGCTGTTTTTT.